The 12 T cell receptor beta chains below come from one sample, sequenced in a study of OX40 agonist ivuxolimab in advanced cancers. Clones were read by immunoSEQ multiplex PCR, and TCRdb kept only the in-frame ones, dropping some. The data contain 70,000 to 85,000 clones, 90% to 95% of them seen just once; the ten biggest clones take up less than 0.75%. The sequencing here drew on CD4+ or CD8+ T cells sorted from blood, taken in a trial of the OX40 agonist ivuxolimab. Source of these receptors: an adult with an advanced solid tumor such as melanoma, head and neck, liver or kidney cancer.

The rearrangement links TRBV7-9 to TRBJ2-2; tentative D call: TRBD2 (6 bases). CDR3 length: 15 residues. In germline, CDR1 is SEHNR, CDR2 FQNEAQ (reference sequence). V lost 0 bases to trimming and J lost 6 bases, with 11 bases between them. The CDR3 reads CASSLAGGLSGELFF. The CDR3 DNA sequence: TGTGCCAGCAGCTTAGCGGGAGGTCTTTCCGGGGAGCTGTTTTTT. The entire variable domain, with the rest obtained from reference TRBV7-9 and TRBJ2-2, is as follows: DTGVSQNPRHKITKRGQNVTFRCDPISEHNRLYWYRQTLGQGPEFLTYFQNEAQLEKSRLLSDRFSAERPKGSFSTLEIQRTEQGDSAMYLCASSLAGGLSGELFFGEGSRLTVL.

CDR3 sequence (DNA): TGTGCCAGCTCACCTCCGACGGCCGTCTCCTACGAGCAGTACTTC. Translated: CASSPPTAVSYEQYF. This sequence joins TRBV18 and TRBJ2-7; no definite D call. The germline V gene encodes CDR1 KGHSH and CDR2 LQKENI. The V gene lost 3 bases and the J gene lost 0 bases, with 12 bases spanning the gap. The CDR3 extends over 15 amino acids. Filled out from reference TRBV18 and TRBJ2-7, the complete variable domain reads NAGVMQNPRHLVRRRGQEARLRCSPMKGHSHVYWYRQLPEEGLKFMVYLQKENIIDESGMPKERFSAEFPKEGPSILRIQQVVRGDSAAYFCASSPPTAVSYEQYFGPGTRLTVT.

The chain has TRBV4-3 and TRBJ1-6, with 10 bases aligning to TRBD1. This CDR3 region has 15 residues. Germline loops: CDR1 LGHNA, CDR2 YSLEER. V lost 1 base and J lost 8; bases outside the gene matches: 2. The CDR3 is CASSQVTGGYSPLHF. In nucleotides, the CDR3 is TGCGCCAGCAGCCAAGTGACAGGGGGCTATTCACCCCTCCACTTT.

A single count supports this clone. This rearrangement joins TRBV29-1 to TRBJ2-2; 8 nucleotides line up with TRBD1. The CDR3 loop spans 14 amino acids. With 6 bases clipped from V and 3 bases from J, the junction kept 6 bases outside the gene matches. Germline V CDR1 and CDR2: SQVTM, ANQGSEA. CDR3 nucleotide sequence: TGCAGCGTGGCCGGGACAGGAGACACCGGGGAGCTGTTTTTT. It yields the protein CSVAGTGDTGELFF.

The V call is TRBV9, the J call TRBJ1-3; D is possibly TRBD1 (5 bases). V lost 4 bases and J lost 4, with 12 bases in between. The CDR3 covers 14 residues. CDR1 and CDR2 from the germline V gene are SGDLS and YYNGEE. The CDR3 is CASSTRGLGNTIYF. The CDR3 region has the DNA TGTGCCAGCAGCACTAGGGGCCTAGGAAACACCATATATTTT.

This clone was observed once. The CDR3 nucleotides are TGCGCCAGCAGCTTTTTTCTGGGACAGGGAGTTCCAGATACGCAGTATTTT. It translates to CASSFFLGQGVPDTQYF. The chain has TRBV5-1 and TRBJ2-3; TRBD1 matches at 9 bases. With V trimmed by 2 bases and J by 4 bases, 11 bases remained unmatched. The CDR3 has 17 amino acids. Germline-derived CDR1 and CDR2 are SGHRS and YFSETQ.

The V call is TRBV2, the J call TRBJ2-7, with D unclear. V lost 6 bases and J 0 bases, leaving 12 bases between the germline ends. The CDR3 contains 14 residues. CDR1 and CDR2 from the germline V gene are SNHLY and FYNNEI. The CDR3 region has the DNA TGTGCCAGCAGAGTAGACGGAAACTCCTACGAGCAGTACTTC. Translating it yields CASRVDGNSYEQYF. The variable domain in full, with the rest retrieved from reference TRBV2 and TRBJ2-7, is EPEVTQTPSHQVTQMGQEVILRCVPISNHLYFYWYRQILGQKVEFLVSFYNNEISEKSEIFDDQFSVERPDGSNFTLKIRSTKLEDSAMYFCASRVDGNSYEQYFGPGTRLTVT.

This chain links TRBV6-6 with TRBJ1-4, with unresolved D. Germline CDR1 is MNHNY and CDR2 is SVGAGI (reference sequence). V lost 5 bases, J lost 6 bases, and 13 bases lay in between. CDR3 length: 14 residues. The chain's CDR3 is CASSHDNYDEKLFF. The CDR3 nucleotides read TGTGCCAGCAGTCACGACAATTATGATGAAAAACTGTTTTTT.

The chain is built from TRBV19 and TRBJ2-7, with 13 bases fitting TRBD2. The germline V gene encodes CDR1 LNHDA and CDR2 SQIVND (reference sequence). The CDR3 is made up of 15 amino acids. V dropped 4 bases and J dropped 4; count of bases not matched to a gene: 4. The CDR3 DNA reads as TGTGCCAGTAGTAGGACTAGCGGGAGTTGGTACGAGCAGTACTTC. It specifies CASSRTSGSWYEQYF.

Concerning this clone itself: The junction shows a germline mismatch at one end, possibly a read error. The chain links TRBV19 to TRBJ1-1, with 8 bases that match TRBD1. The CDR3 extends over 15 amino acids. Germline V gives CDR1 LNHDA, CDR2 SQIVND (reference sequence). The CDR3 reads CASSYDRQGNPEAFF. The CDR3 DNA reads TGTGCCAGTAGTTACGACCGACAGGGGAACCCTGAAGCTTTCTTT.

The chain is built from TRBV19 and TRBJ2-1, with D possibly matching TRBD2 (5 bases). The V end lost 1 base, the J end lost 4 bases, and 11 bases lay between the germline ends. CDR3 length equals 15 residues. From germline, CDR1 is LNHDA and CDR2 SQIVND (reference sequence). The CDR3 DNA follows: TGTGCCAGTAGTATAGGGACTGTCCGATACAATGAGCAGTTCTTC. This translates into CASSIGTVRYNEQFF. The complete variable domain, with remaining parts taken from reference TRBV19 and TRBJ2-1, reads DGGITQSPKYLFRKEGQNVTLSCEQNLNHDAMYWYRQDPGQGLRLIYYSQIVNDFQKGDIAEGYSVSREKKESFPLTVTSAQKNPTAFYLCASSIGTVRYNEQFFGPGTRLTVL.

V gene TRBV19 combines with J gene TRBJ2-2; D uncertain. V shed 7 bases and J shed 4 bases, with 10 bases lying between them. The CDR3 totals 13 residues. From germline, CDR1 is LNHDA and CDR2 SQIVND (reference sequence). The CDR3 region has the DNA TGTGCCAGTATGGGTACTTTCACCGGGGAGCTGTTTTTT. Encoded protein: CASMGTFTGELFF.